Detailed here is one T cell receptor (beta chain). Its antigen is not known. The data were taken from a study of post-analysis software for immune sequencing data. The wider study: Relapsing-remitting, secondary progressive and progressive-relapsing multiple sclerosis courses were included. General observations from the study: TRBV segments more frequent in patients than in controls numbered roughly 5 and included TRBV5-6, TRBV5-1 and TRBV20-1.

Prepared TCR beta cDNA libraries contained unique molecular identifiers. Via MiXCR, TCRdb re-called the PCR reads, giving one row per CDR3 protein. The sample records about 430,000 distinct CDR3 sequences, about 40% being singletons. Germline CDR1 reads MNHNY; CDR2 reads SVGAGI (reference sequence). The ends were cut back, 6 bases at V and 0 bases at J, with 12 bases in the middle. This CDR3 has 15 residues. The chain uses TRBV6-6 and TRBJ1-5, with D perhaps matching TRBD1 (5 bases). The sequenced sample consisted of blood. This sequence was found in a girl aged 2-15 years with multiple sclerosis. As DNA, the CDR3 is TGTGCCAGCAGGAAGGGACGGAGTAGCAATCAGCCCCAGCATTTT. Encoded protein: CASRKGRSSNQPQHF.